A single TCR beta chain is shown here with its context. The sample comes from a study of shared T cell receptors in the human thymus. The assay was immunoSEQ multiplex PCR, and TCRdb's table has in-frame clones only and misses some. The sample lists fewer than 700,000 clones; 85% to 90% were seen once. The germline V gene has CDR1 SGHAT and CDR2 FQNNGV. This CDR3 contains 16 residues. V was shortened by 4 bases and J by 0 bases, with 15 bases between the two germline ends. These same data were also listed under a study on human thymus T cells.

The sequencing input was thymocytes. This TCR was recovered from a boy under three years old with a congenital heart defect. V and J are TRBV11-2 and TRBJ1-2; D is undetermined. CDR3 coding DNA: TGTGCCAGCAGCTCCTATAGAGGGCTCTCTAACTATGGCTACACCTTC. Amino acids: CASSSYRGLSNYGYTF.